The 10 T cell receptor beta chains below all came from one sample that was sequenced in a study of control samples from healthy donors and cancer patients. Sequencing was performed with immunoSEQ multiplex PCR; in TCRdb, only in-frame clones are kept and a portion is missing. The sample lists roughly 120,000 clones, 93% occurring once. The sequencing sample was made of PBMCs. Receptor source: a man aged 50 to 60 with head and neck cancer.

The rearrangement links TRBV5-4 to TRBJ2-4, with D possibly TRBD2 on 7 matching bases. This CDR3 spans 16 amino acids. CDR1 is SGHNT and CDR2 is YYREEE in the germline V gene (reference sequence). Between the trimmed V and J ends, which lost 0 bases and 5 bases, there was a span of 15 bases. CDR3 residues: CASSLGNRGAQNIQYF. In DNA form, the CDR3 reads TGTGCCAGCAGCTTGGGTAATCGGGGGGCCCAAAACATTCAGTACTTC.

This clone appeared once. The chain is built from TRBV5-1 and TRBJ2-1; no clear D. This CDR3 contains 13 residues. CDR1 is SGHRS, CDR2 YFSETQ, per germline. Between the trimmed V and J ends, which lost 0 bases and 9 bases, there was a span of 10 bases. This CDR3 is CASSLVSSLEQFF. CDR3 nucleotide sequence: TGCGCCAGCAGCTTGGTTAGTAGTCTTGAGCAGTTCTTC.

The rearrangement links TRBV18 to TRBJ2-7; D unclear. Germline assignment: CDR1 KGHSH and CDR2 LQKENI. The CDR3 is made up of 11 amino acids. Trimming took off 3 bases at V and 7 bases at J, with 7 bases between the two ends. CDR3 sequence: CASSPAREQYF. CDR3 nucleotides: TGTGCCAGCTCACCGGCCCGGGAGCAGTACTTC.

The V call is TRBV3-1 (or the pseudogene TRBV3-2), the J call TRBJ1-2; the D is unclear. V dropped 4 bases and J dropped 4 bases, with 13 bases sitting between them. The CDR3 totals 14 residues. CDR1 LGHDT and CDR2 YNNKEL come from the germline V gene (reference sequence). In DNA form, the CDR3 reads TGTGCCAGCAGCCTCCTACAGCCTGCCTATGGCTACACCTTC. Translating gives CASSLLQPAYGYTF.

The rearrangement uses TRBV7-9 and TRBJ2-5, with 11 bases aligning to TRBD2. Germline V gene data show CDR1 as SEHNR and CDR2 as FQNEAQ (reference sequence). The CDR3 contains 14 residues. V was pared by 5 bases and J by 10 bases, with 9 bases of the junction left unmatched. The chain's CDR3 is CASSRLAGNYDQYF. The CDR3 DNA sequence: TGTGCCAGCAGCCGACTAGCGGGGAACTACGACCAGTACTTC. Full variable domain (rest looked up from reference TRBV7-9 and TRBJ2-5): DTGVSQNPRHKITKRGQNVTFRCDPISEHNRLYWYRQTLGQGPEFLTYFQNEAQLEKSRLLSDRFSAERPKGSFSTLEIQRTEQGDSAMYLCASSRLAGNYDQYFGPGTRLLVL.

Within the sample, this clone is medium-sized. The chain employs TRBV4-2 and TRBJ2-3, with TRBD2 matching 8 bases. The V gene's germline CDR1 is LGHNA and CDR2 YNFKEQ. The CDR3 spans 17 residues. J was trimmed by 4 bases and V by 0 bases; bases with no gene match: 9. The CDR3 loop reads CASSQDASGGGADTQYF. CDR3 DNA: TGTGCCAGCAGCCAAGATGCGAGCGGGGGAGGGGCAGATACGCAGTATTTT.

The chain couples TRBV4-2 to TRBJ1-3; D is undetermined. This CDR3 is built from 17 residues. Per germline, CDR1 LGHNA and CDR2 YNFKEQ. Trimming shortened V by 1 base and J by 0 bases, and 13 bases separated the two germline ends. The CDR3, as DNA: TGTGCCAGCAGCCAAGGAGGCGGCAGGACCTCTGGAAACACCATATATTTT. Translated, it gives CASSQGGGRTSGNTIYF.

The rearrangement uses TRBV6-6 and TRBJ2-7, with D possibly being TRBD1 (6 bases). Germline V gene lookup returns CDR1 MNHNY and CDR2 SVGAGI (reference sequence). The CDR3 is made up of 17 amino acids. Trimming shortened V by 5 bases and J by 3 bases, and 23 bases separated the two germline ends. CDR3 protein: CASSPIGPTTGSYEQYF. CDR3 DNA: TGTGCCAGCAGTCCCATCGGACCCACGACAGGCAGCTACGAGCAGTACTTC.

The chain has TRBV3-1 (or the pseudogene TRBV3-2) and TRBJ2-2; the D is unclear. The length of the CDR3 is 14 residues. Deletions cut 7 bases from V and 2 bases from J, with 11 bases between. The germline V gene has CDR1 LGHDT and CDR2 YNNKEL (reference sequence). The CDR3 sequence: CASNRSRNTGELFF. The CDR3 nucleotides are TGTGCCAGCAACCGGTCGAGAAACACCGGGGAGCTGTTTTTT.

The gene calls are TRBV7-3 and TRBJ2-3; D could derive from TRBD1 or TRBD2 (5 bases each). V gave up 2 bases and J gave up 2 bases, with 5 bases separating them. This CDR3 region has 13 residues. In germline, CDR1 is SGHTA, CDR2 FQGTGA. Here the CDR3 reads CASSLGTTDTQYF. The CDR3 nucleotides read TGTGCCAGCAGCTTAGGGACCACAGATACGCAGTATTTT.